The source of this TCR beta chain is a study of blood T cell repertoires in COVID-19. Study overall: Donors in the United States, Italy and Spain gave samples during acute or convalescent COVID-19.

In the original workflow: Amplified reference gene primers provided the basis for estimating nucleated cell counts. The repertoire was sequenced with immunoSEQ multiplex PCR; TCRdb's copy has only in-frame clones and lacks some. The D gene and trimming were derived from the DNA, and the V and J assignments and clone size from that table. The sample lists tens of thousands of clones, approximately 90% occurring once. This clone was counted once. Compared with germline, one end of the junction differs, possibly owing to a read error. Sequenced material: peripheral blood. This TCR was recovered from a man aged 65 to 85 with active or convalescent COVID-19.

The CDR3 region is CASSRVSDEQFF. Written as DNA, the CDR3 is TGTGCCAGCAGTAGGGTTAGCGACGAGCAGTTCTTC. The V and J genes are TRBV19 and TRBJ2-1, with TRBD2 as a possible D gene (5 bases). Germline-derived CDR1 and CDR2 are LNHDA and SQIVND (reference sequence). The CDR3 runs 12 residues.